This section outlines one T cell receptor (beta chain) sequence together with its context. This CDR3 comprises 15 residues. Germline V lookup: CDR1 KGHDR, CDR2 SFDVKD. V lost 5 bases and J 1 base, leaving 11 bases between the germline ends. The data were produced by immunoSEQ multiplex PCR, yet TCRdb's version contains in-frame clones alone and is incomplete. The sample yields roughly 230,000 clones, more than 70% seen once. This specimen comes from a study of blood T cell repertoires in COVID-19. Sequencing input: peripheral blood. The rearrangement links TRBV24-1 to TRBJ1-5; D ambiguous. This TCR derives from a man in his forties with active or convalescent COVID-19. CDR3 sequence reads: CATSASGRSNQPQHF. Here the CDR3 DNA reads TGTGCCACCAGTGCTTCGGGGAGAAGCAATCAGCCCCAGCATTTT.